Below are 3 T cell receptor beta chains sequenced from a single sample in a study of blood T cell repertoires in COVID-19. The table came from immunoSEQ multiplex PCR; TCRdb's copy has only in-frame clones and leaves some out. Of roughly 38,000 clones in the sample, 80% to 90% were seen once. Sequenced input: peripheral blood. The receptors shown here come from a woman in her seventies with acute or convalescent COVID-19.

As DNA, the CDR3 is TGCGCCAGCAGCCAGGGACAGGGCGGAGAGACCCAGTACTTC. Protein product: CASSQGQGGETQYF. The chain employs TRBV5-1 and TRBJ2-5; the match to TRBD1 covers 9 bases. Germline CDR1 and CDR2: SGHRS and YFSETQ. V shed 4 bases and J 4 bases; nucleotides not matched to a gene: 5. This CDR3 spans 14 amino acids.

This sequence joins TRBV19 and TRBJ2-5; D possibly corresponds to TRBD2 (5 bases). The CDR3 is 15 amino acids. The V gene's germline CDR1 is LNHDA and CDR2 SQIVND (reference sequence). V was cut by 6 bases and J by 1 base, with 15 bases left in between. The CDR3 DNA reads TGTGCCAGTAGGCAATCGGGGTCGACCCAAGAGACCCAGTACTTC. It is translated as CASRQSGSTQETQYF.

The chain is built from TRBV10-3 and TRBJ2-2, with 8 bases identical to TRBD2. The trim removed 7 bases at V and 6 bases at J, leaving 7 bases unmatched. The CDR3 contains 14 residues. Germline V gene sequence: CDR1 ENHRY, CDR2 SYGVKD. CDR3 sequence reads: CAITGTSGAGELFF. For the CDR3, the DNA is TGTGCCATCACCGGGACTAGTGGCGCCGGGGAGCTGTTTTTT.